This TCR beta chain was sequenced in a study of Graves' ophthalmopathy and Graves' hyperthyroidism. Turning to the study itself: Peripheral blood was gathered at first diagnosis, ahead of any treatment whatsoever. General study findings and limits: Stable hyperthyroidism and ophthalmopathy were told apart by a 13-signature model, which achieved roughly 89% sensitivity and around 80% specificity.

Stable hyperthyroidism denotes an absence of ophthalmopathy throughout 18 months of follow-up. Exclusion covered patients with other autoimmune diseases or uncontrolled infections (as well as pregnancy or lactation). There are many counts of this clonotype. The target antigen is unknown. RNA served as the template for amplifying TCR beta CDR3 regions. An initial RT-PCR round employing HTBI primers preceded a second-round multiplex PCR. TCRdb recomputed calls from the multiplex PCR reads with MiXCR, one row per CDR3 protein. The sample records a few hundred thousand distinct CDR3 sequences, 15% being singletons. Looked up from germline, CDR1 is DFQATT and CDR2 is SNEGSKA (reference sequence). The trim removed 6 bases at V and 4 bases at J, leaving 11 bases unmatched. This CDR3 contains 14 residues.

The sequenced sample was peripheral blood. This rearrangement joins TRBV20-1 to TRBJ2-5; 7 nucleotides line up with TRBD1. The sequence came from a young woman with stable Graves' hyperthyroidism. CDR3 nucleotides: TGCAGTGCCCTACAGGGGATAATTGGAGAGACCCAGTACTTC. Protein: CSALQGIIGETQYF.